This TCR beta chain was sequenced in a study of early T cells in non-severe SARS-CoV-2 infection. This clonotype occurred a few times. The TCR library protocol was used to attach unique molecular identifiers. These identifiers were attached to individual cDNA molecules. TCRdb itself ran the 5' RACE reads through MiXCR, one entry per CDR3 protein. The repertoire holds roughly 20,000 distinct CDR3 sequences, around 5.1% seen once, with more than 6% in the top ten. This CDR3 comprises 14 residues. V was cut by 0 bases and J by 0 bases, with 6 bases left in between. Germline lookup yields CDR1 SGHRS and CDR2 YFSETQ.

The receptor was isolated from an adult who was a healthcare worker with PCR-confirmed SARS-CoV-2 infection or an uninfected control (not recorded which). V usage is TRBV5-1 and J usage is TRBJ1-1; no clear D gene. Sequenced material: whole blood. This CDR3 is CASSLDSLNTEAFF. The CDR3 coding sequence is TGCGCCAGCAGCTTGGACAGCCTGAACACTGAAGCTTTCTTT.